The 20 T cell receptor beta chains reported below all come from one sample, sequenced in a study of beta chain features in type 1 diabetes (dated by TCRdb to 2016 to 2018). The library was produced with the immunoSEQ multiplex PCR assay. The entire amount of isolated RNA was reverse transcribed using the High Capacity cDNA Reverse Transcription Kit, so the sequenced TCRB transcripts were expressed ones. The immuneACCESS repertoire file appears here via TCRdb, limited to in-frame rearrangements. These files lack a portion of the clones; in checked studies, under half of the deficit traces to unresolved V genes, and the cause of the others is not known. This sample is represented by roughly 450,000 clones; 9.5% to 12% of them were singletons. Jointly, the top ten make up about 0.045% of the sample. The sample was naive CD4+ T cells from blood. This specimen's cell subset or site label, per the study, means: true naive CD4+ T cells. These TCRs come from a woman aged 18-35 years in good health.

The rearrangement joins TRBV5-1 to TRBJ2-7, with a tentative D call TRBD2 (5 bases). CDR3 size: 13 residues. Germline CDR1 reads SGHRS; CDR2 reads YFSETQ. V was clipped by 2 bases and J by 1 base, with 7 bases between them. CDR3 sequence: CASSFSGSYEQYF. In nucleotides, the CDR3 is TGCGCCAGCAGCTTCAGCGGTTCCTACGAGCAGTACTTC.

This clone was counted only a few times. This rearrangement joins TRBV9 to TRBJ2-7, with 8 bases lining up with TRBD1. The CDR3 is made up of 16 amino acids. V shed 1 base, J shed 1 base, and the junction held 7 bases outside the gene matches. CDR1 and CDR2 (germline): SGDLS, YYNGEE. CDR3 sequence reads: CASSVTTGTGSYEQYF. The DNA for the CDR3 is TGTGCCAGCAGCGTAACAACCGGGACAGGTTCCTACGAGCAGTACTTC. The full variable domain, completed using reference TRBV9 and TRBJ2-7, is DSGVTQTPKHLITATGQRVTLRCSPRSGDLSVYWYQQSLDQGLQFLIQYYNGEERAKGNILERFSAQQFPDLHSELNLSSLELGDSALYFCASSVTTGTGSYEQYFGPGTRLTVT.

This clone has only a few counts. The V gene is TRBV10-3, the J gene TRBJ1-2; tentative D call: TRBD1 (5 bases). Per the germline V gene, CDR1 is ENHRY and CDR2 is SYGVKD. The CDR3 runs 15 residues. V dropped 3 bases and J dropped 4 bases, with 15 bases sitting between them. CDR3 protein: CAISDNEGSSYGYTF. The CDR3 DNA is TGTGCCATCAGTGATAACGAGGGGTCGAGCTATGGCTACACCTTC.

Note on this clone: Other DNA sequences in the same sample also yield this CDR3. The CDR3 sequence is CSVEVGVRSYEQYF. The CDR3 nucleotides are TGCAGCGTTGAGGTTGGGGTGCGCTCCTACGAGCAGTACTTC. V and J are TRBV29-1 and TRBJ2-7; D call uncertain. Trimming removed 3 bases at V and 0 bases at J, with 12 bases between. Germline CDR1 reads SQVTM; CDR2 reads ANQGSEA. The CDR3 runs 14 residues.

This clone was recorded a few times. The chain is built from TRBV7-3 and TRBJ2-1; weak D call: TRBD1 (6 bases). The CDR3 consists of 14 residues. The V gene lost 1 base and the J gene lost 6 bases, with 10 bases spanning the gap. The germline CDR1 and CDR2 sequences are SGHTA and FQGTGA. CDR3 region: CASSLNTGTNEQFF. The CDR3 DNA follows: TGTGCCAGCAGCTTAAATACAGGGACCAATGAGCAGTTCTTC.

Only a few counts were recorded for this clone. The V and J genes are TRBV4-3 and TRBJ2-5; D gene unclear. This CDR3 spans 16 amino acids. CDR1 LGHNA and CDR2 YSLEER come from the germline V gene. The V and J ends lost 0 bases and 3 bases respectively, with 14 bases between them. CDR3 residues: CASSQDIWSGEETQYF. CDR3 in DNA: TGCGCCAGCAGCCAAGATATCTGGTCTGGGGAAGAGACCCAGTACTTC.

The V gene is TRBV19, the J gene TRBJ2-2, with 7 bases matching TRBD1. This CDR3 contains 14 residues. Trimming took 6 bases from V and 4 from J; bases not matched to a gene: 5. Germline-derived CDR1 and CDR2 are LNHDA and SQIVND (reference sequence). For the CDR3, the DNA is TGTGCCAGTAGGAGGACAGGAGGCACCGGGGAGCTGTTTTTT. Protein: CASRRTGGTGELFF.

As concerns this clone: Distinct nucleotide sequences in the sample also encode this CDR3. The chain carries TRBV7-2 and TRBJ2-5; D gene ambiguous. The CDR3 contains 13 residues. Looked up from germline, CDR1 is SGHTA and CDR2 is FQGNSA. Trimming took off 0 bases at V and 5 bases at J, with 7 bases between the two ends. This CDR3 reads CASSLALQETQYF. The CDR3 DNA follows: TGTGCCAGCAGCTTAGCCCTACAGGAGACCCAGTACTTC.

Only a few counts were recorded for this clone. CDR3 region: CSVGAGAADTQYF. The CDR3 bases are TGCAGCGTTGGGGCGGGGGCCGCAGATACGCAGTATTTT. This rearrangement joins TRBV29-1 to TRBJ2-3; a possible D gene is TRBD2 (7 bases). This CDR3 comprises 13 residues. Trimming removed 4 bases at V and 4 bases at J, with 12 bases between. Germline assignment: CDR1 SQVTM and CDR2 ANQGSEA.

J is TRBJ2-2 and V is TRBV9; perhaps TRBD1 as D (6 bases). The germline V gene has CDR1 SGDLS and CDR2 YYNGEE. The CDR3 sequence is 15 residues long. Trimming pared 3 bases from V and 2 bases from J, leaving 11 bases between. The CDR3, as DNA: TGTGCCAGCAGCGCCGGGACAAGAAACACCGGGGAGCTGTTTTTT. It encodes CASSAGTRNTGELFF.

The chain uses TRBV6-5 and TRBJ2-3; no reliable D call. This CDR3 contains 15 residues. Looked up from germline, CDR1 is MNHEY and CDR2 is SVGAGI. The V end lost 0 bases, the J end lost 2 bases, and 9 bases lay between the germline ends. The CDR3 bases are TGTGCCAGCAGTTACTCTTCAGGAGTCACAGATACGCAGTATTTT. It encodes CASSYSSGVTDTQYF.

This clone occurred a few times. The CDR3: CASSVVSGRGAATNVLTF. Written as DNA, the CDR3 is TGTGCCAGCAGCGTTGTGAGCGGGAGAGGGGCCGCTACTAACGTCCTGACTTTC. This rearrangement joins TRBV9 to TRBJ2-6, with 8 bases lining up with TRBD2. J lost 10 bases, V lost 2 bases, and 17 bases had no gene match. This CDR3 is built from 18 residues. Per the germline V gene, CDR1 is SGDLS and CDR2 is YYNGEE.

CDR3 nucleotides: TGTGCACCCCTCGGACTAGCGGGAGGCGTTAGGTACGAGCAGTACTTC. Amino acid sequence: CAPLGLAGGVRYEQYF. The chain uses TRBV30 and TRBJ2-7, with 14 bases identical to TRBD2. Germline V gene data show CDR1 as GTSNPN and CDR2 as SVGIG (reference sequence). CDR3 length: 16 residues.

With regard to this clone: At the DNA level, this CDR3 is encoded by other sequences in the same sample as well. The rearrangement links TRBV29-1 to TRBJ1-1; D unclear. CDR3 size: 13 residues. Trimming stripped 2 bases from V and 0 bases from J, with 7 bases between. Germline assignment: CDR1 SQVTM and CDR2 ANQGSEA. The CDR3 DNA is TGCAGCGTTGAAAGGCCCCTGAACACTGAAGCTTTCTTT. Its translation is CSVERPLNTEAFF.

This clone appeared a few times. DNA of the CDR3: TGTGCCTGGAGTAAATACCCAACTAGCGGAGGTACAGATACGCAGTATTTT. This translates into CAWSKYPTSGGTDTQYF. This chain links TRBV30 with TRBJ2-3; 8 bases align to TRBD2. This CDR3 region has 17 residues. Germline V lookup: CDR1 GTSNPN, CDR2 SVGIG (reference sequence). V shed 2 bases, J shed 3 bases, and the junction held 13 bases outside the gene matches.

This clone turned up a few times. CDR3 in DNA: TGTGCCAGCAGCGTTAGATGGGAGGGCACAGATACGCAGTATTTT. Its protein is CASSVRWEGTDTQYF. V gene TRBV4-2 combines with J gene TRBJ2-3; maybe TRBD2 (6 bases). Germline-derived CDR1 and CDR2 are LGHNA and YNFKEQ. V dropped 5 bases and J dropped 1 base, with 13 bases sitting between them. The CDR3 is made up of 15 amino acids.

A remark on this clone: The same CDR3 also results from other DNA sequences found in this sample. The rearrangement uses TRBV5-4 and TRBJ2-5; D gene uncertain. The V and J ends lost 1 base and 1 base respectively, with 5 bases between them. Germline V gene data show CDR1 as SGHNT and CDR2 as YYREEE (reference sequence). The CDR3 extends over 13 amino acids. In DNA, the CDR3 is TGTGCCAGCAGCTTGTCCAGCCAAGAGACCCAGTACTTC. Amino acids: CASSLSSQETQYF.

In this sample, this clone turned up a few times. V gene TRBV5-4 combines with J gene TRBJ2-5; TRBD1 might be the D (6 bases). Germline lookup yields CDR1 SGHNT and CDR2 YYREEE (reference sequence). The V end was cut by 1 base, the J end by 2 bases, with 9 bases between. CDR3 size: 14 residues. In DNA form, the CDR3 reads TGTGCCAGCAGCTTGAAACAGGGACAAGAGACCCAGTACTTC. This codes for CASSLKQGQETQYF.

The chain uses TRBV7-2 and TRBJ2-3; TRBD1 aligns across 7 bases. With V trimmed by 1 base and J by 3 bases, 7 bases remained unmatched. Germline lookup yields CDR1 SGHTA and CDR2 FQGNSA. The CDR3 totals 16 residues. The CDR3 loop reads CASSLGQGTATDTQYF. CDR3 bases: TGTGCCAGCAGCTTAGGCCAAGGGACAGCTACAGATACGCAGTATTTT.

The chain joins TRBV29-1 to TRBJ1-1; D not certain. V was shortened by 4 bases and J by 0 bases, with 12 bases between the two germline ends. The CDR3 totals 14 residues. Germline CDR1 and CDR2: SQVTM and ANQGSEA. CDR3 sequence: CSVGTGNMNTEAFF. The CDR3 region has the DNA TGCAGCGTTGGAACGGGAAACATGAACACTGAAGCTTTCTTT. Complete variable domain (other parts from reference TRBV29-1 and TRBJ1-1): SAVISQKPSRDICQRGTSLTIQCQVDSQVTMMFWYRQQPGQSLTLIATANQGSEATYESGFVIDKFPISRPNLTFSTLTVSNMSPEDSSIYLCSVGTGNMNTEAFFGQGTRLTVV.